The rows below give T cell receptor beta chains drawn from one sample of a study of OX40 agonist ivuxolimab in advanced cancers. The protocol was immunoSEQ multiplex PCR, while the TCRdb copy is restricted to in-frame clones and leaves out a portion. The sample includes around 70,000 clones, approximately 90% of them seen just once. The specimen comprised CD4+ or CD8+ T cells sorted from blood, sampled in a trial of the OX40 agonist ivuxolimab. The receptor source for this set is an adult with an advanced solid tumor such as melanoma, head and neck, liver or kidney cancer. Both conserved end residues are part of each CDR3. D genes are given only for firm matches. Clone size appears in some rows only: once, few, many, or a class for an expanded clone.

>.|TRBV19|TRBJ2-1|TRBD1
TGTGCCAGTAGTACCAGGACAGGGGTGGCCCGGAGCTCCTACAATGAGCAGTTCTTC
CASSTRTGVARSSYNEQFF
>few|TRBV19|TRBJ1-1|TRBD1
TGTGCCAGTAGACCCACAGGGGCCGCGCGGGATGGAGCTTTCTTT
CASRPTGAARDGAFF
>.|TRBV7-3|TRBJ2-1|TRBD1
TGTGCCAGCAGCTTAGTTGGGCAGGGGGATAATCAGTTCTTC
CASSLVGQGDNQFF
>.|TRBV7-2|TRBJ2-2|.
TGTGCCAGCAGCTTAGTTCCCACCGGGGAGCTGTTTTTT
CASSLVPTGELFF
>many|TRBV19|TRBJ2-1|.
TGTGCCAGCGATAACAGGGACCATGAGCAGTTCTTC
CASDNRDHEQFF
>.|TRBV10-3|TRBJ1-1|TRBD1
TGTGCCACTCGGACAGGGCTCACTGAAGCTTTCTTT
CATRTGLTEAFF
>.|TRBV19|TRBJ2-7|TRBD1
TGTGCCAGTAGTGGGGGGGACAGGGGCTACGAGCAGTACTTC
CASSGGDRGYEQYF
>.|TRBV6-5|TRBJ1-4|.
TGTGCCAGCAGTTACTCGACGGGGGCTGGGGAAAAACTGTTTTTT
CASSYSTGAGEKLFF
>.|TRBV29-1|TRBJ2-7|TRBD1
TGCAGCGTACACAAGGGACAGGGAGGCTACGAGCAGTACTTC
CSVHKGQGGYEQYF
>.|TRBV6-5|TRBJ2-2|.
TGTGCCAGCAGGCCTATCAGGGGAACCGGGGAGCTGTTTTTT
CASRPIRGTGELFF
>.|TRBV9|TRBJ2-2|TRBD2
TGTGCCAGCAGCTATTCTAGCGGGTACACCGGGGAGCTGTTTTTT
CASSYSSGYTGELFF
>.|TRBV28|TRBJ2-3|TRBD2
TGTGCCAGCAGTCCCGAGACTAGCGGGAGGGCGGGGACGCAGTATTTT
CASSPETSGRAGTQYF
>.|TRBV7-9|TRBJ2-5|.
TGTGCCAGCAGCTTAGAAGCGCCCTACCAAGAGACCCAGTACTTC
CASSLEAPYQETQYF
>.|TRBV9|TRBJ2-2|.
TGTGCCAGCAGCGTAGATTGGAGGGGATACACCGGGGAGCTGTTTTTT
CASSVDWRGYTGELFF
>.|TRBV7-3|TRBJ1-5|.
TGTGCCAGCAGCTTACGTAGGTGGCTATCCAACAATCAGCCCCAGCATTTT
CASSLRRWLSNNQPQHF
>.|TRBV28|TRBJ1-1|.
TGTGCCAGCAGTCAAACGGGAAAGGGCACTGAAGCTTTCTTT
CASSQTGKGTEAFF
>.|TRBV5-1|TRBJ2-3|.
TGCGCCAGCAGCTTGACTAGCTACGATACGCAGTATTTT
CASSLTSYDTQYF
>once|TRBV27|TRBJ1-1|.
TGTGCCAGCAGTTTACGGGGGGCTTGGGGTGAAGCTTTCTTT
CASSLRGAWGEAFF
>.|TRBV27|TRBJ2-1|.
TGTGCCAGCAGTTTTGACGGCTCCTACAATGAGCAGTTCTTC
CASSFDGSYNEQFF
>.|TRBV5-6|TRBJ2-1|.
TGTGCCAGCAGTTTGGCACCGAGCTCCTACAATGAGCAGTTCTTC
CASSLAPSSYNEQFF
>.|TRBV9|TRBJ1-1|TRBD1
TGTGCCAGCAGCCCACCCCCGCGACAGGGATGGAACACTGAAGCTTTCTTT
CASSPPPRQGWNTEAFF
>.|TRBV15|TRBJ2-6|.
TGTGCCACCAGCAGAGCGCGCTCTGGGGCCAACGTCCTGACTTTC
CATSRARSGANVLTF
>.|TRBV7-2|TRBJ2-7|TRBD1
TGTGCCAGCAGCGCCGGACAGGGGGGGTACTTC
CASSAGQGGYF
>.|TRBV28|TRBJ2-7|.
TGTGCCAGCAGTTTGAGAAAGGGAATAGGCTACGAGCAGTACTTC
CASSLRKGIGYEQYF
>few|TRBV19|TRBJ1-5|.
TGTGCCAGTAGTGTCCGAAATCAGCCCCAGCATTTT
CASSVRNQPQHF
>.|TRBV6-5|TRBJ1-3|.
TGTGCCAGCAGAAAAAAAAGCGGCTCTGGAAACACCATATATTTT
CASRKKSGSGNTIYF
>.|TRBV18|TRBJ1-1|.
TGTGCCAGCTCCGCGGGGACTGACTCACGAAGAGCTTTCTTT
CASSAGTDSRRAFF
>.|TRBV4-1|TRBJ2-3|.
TGCGCCAGCAGCCCCTTAAGGGGGGCGCAAACAGATACGCAGTATTTT
CASSPLRGAQTDTQYF
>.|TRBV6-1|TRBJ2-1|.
TGTGCCAGCAGGGCCAGCCGAACCGTATACAATGAGCAGTTCTTC
CASRASRTVYNEQFF
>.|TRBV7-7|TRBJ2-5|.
TGTGCTAGCAGCTTATCGGGGGCGCCGGGGGAGACCCAGTACTTC
CASSLSGAPGETQYF
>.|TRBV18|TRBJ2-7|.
TGTGCCAGCTCAGGTTTGGCAGGGAAAACCTACGAGCAGTACTTC
CASSGLAGKTYEQYF
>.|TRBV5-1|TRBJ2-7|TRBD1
TGCGCCAGCAGTGAGGGACAGGGAGTGGTTCAGCAGTACTTC
CASSEGQGVVQQYF
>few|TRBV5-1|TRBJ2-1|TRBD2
TGCGCCAGCAGCTTGGAGCGACGGCTAGCGGGAGACAATGAGCAGTTCTTC
CASSLERRLAGDNEQFF
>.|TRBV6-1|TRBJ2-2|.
TGTGCCAGCAGTGAAAAGGGACACACCGGGGAGCTGTTTTTT
CASSEKGHTGELFF
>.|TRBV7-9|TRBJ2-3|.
TGTGCCAGCAGCTTTCGGACGGACGCAGATACGCAGTATTTT
CASSFRTDADTQYF
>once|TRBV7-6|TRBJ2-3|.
TGTGCCAGCAGCTTAGGGGGGAAAGATACGCAGTATTTT
CASSLGGKDTQYF
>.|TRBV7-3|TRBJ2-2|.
TGTGCCAGCAGCAGTCAGACTAAAAACACCGGGGAGCTGTTTTTT
CASSSQTKNTGELFF
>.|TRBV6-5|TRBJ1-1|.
TGTGCCAGCAGTTATGGGGGGAGCGGCACTGAAGCTTTCTTT
CASSYGGSGTEAFF
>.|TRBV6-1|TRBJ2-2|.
TGTGCCAGCAGTGCCGGCACCGGGGAGCTGTTTTTT
CASSAGTGELFF
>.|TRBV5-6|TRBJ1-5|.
TGTGCCAGCAGCTTAGGGCAGTATAGCAATCAGCCCCAGCATTTT
CASSLGQYSNQPQHF